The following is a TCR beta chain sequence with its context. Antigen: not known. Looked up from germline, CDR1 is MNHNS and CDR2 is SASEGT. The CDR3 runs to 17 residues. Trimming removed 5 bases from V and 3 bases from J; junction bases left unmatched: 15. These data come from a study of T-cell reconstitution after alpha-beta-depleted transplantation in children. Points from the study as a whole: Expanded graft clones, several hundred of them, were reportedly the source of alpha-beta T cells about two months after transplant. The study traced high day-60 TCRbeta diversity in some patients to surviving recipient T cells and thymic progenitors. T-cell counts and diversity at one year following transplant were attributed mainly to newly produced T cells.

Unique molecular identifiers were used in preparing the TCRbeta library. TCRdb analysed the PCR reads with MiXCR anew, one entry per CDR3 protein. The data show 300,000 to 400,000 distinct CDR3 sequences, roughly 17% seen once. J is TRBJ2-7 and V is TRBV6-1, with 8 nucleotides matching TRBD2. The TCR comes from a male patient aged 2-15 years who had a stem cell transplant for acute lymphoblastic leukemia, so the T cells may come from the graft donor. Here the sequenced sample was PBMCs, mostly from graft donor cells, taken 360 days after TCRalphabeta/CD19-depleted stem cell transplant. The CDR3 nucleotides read TGTGCCAGCAGTCGGCGGTTACCGGGACTAGGCTACTACGAGCAGTACTTC. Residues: CASSRRLPGLGYYEQYF.